This TCR beta chain is from a study of T cells in Graves' hyperthyroidism and ophthalmopathy. Study details: The initial diagnosis was the point when peripheral blood was collected, ahead of any treatment. General observations from the study: Expanded thyroid clonotypes (above 0.001) were mostly also found in blood.

Template material for amplifying TCR beta CDR3 regions consisted of RNA transcripts. TCR CDR3 regions were first amplified by RT-PCR with HTBI primers. MiXCR was run by TCRdb on the multiplex PCR reads, yielding one entry per CDR3 protein. In the table there are roughly 350,000 distinct CDR3 sequences, roughly an eighth of which are singletons. With duration under 3 months, ophthalmopathy was active: Clinical Activity Score at least 3, NOSPECS at least 4. This clonotype appeared many times. Its antigen is as yet unknown. Trimming removed 5 bases from V and 2 bases from J, with 10 bases in between. The CDR3 is 13 amino acids.

This chain uses TRBV12-3 or TRBV12-4 with TRBJ2-7; the D is unclear. The sequenced sample was blood. The clonotype comes from a woman aged 40 to 50 with Graves' ophthalmopathy. CDR3 DNA sequence: TGTGCCAGCAGTCTTCAGGAGACCTACGAGCAGTACTTC. The encoded protein is CASSLQETYEQYF.